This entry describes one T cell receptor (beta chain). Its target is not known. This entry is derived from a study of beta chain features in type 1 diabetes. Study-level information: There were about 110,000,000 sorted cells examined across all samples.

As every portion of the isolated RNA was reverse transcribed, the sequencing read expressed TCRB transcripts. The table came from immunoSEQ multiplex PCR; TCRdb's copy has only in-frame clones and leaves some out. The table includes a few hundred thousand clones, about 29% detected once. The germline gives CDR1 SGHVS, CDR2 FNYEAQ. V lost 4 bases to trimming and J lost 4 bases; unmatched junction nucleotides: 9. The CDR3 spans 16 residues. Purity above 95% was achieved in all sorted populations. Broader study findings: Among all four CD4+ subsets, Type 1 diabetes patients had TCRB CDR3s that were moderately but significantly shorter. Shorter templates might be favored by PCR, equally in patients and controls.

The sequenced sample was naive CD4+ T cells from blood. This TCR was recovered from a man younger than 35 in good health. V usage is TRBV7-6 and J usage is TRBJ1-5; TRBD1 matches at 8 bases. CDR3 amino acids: CASSSERQGPNQPQHF. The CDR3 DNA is TGTGCCAGCAGCTCAGAGAGACAGGGGCCGAATCAGCCCCAGCATTTT.